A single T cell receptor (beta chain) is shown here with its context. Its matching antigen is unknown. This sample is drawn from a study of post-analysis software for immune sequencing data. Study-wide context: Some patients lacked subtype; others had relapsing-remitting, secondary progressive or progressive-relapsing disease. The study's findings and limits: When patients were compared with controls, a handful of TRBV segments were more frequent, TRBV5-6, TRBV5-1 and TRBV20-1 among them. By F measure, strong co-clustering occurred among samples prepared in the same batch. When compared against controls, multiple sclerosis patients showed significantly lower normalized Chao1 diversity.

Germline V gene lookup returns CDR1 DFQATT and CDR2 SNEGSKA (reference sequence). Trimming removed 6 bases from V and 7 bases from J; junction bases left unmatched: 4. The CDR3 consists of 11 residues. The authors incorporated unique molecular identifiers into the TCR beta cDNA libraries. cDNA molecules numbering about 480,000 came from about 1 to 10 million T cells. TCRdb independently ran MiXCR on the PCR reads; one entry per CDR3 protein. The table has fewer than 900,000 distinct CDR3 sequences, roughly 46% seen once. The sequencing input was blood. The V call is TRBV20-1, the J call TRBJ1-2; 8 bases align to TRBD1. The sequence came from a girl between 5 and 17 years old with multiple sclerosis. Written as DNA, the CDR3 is TGCAGTGCGGGGACAGGCGGTGGCTACACCTTC. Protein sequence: CSAGTGGGYTF.